The clone carrying this TCR beta chain showed up many times. No antigen is known for it. The sample belongs to a study of T-cell reconstitution after alpha-beta-depleted transplantation in children. Broader study findings: Several hundred expanded graft clones reportedly gave rise to the alpha-beta T cells present about two months after transplant. Newly generated T cells supplied most T-cell counts and diversity one year post-transplant.

The TCRbeta library incorporated unique molecular identifiers. A single record per CDR3 protein comes from TCRdb applying MiXCR to the PCR reads. The table lists 60,000 to 85,000 distinct CDR3 sequences, roughly 18% of them singletons, with 51% in the top ten. CDR3 length: 14 amino acids. Trimming took 7 bases from V and 2 from J, leaving 16 bases between them. Germline assignment: CDR1 SGHRS and CDR2 YFSETQ. The sequence derives from a male patient aged 2-10 years who had a stem cell transplant for acute lymphoblastic leukemia, so the T cells may come from the graft donor. The starting material was PBMCs, mostly from graft donor cells, obtained 360 days after TCRalphabeta/CD19-depleted stem cell transplant. The V call is TRBV5-1, the J call TRBJ2-7, with D perhaps matching TRBD2 (6 bases). This chain's CDR3 is CASGPGGGTYEQYF. CDR3 nucleotide sequence: TGCGCCAGCGGCCCGGGCGGCGGGACCTACGAGCAGTACTTC.